This T cell receptor beta chain was profiled in a study of cytomegalovirus exposure and HLA in healthy donors. Study results and limitations: The authors later found HLA-associated TCR beta chains more clonally expanded than equally common others.

J gave up 6 bases and V 0 bases, and 3 bases lay outside the gene matches. Germline loops: CDR1 LGHNA, CDR2 YNFKEQ. The CDR3 spans 16 residues. PCR amplification relied on 60 Vbeta primers (plus 13 Jbeta primers). Data came from immunoSEQ multiplex PCR; TCRdb stores just in-frame clones and leaves some out. The sample has approximately 120,000 clones, 70% to 85% seen once. As concerns this clone: Its antigen is currently unknown.

This receptor was identified in a man between 18 and 29 years old in good health and CMV-seronegative. V and J are TRBV4-2 and TRBJ2-4; TRBD1 matches at 12 bases. Sequenced sample: PBMCs. In DNA form, the CDR3 reads TGTGCCAGCAGCCAAGATCTGGGACAGGGGGCAAACATTCAGTACTTC. This sequence encodes CASSQDLGQGANIQYF.